This T cell receptor (beta chain) stems from a study of shared clonotypes between healthy human individuals. Across the whole study: Contributing individuals were a couple of females and a few males aged 18 to 49.

Findings and caveats of the study: Blood was the only sampled material, and tissue repertoires likely differ. It was anticipated that sequencing depth would influence how many clonotypes donors shared.

Germline CDR1 and CDR2: SGHTA and FQGNSA. CDR3 size: 14 residues. The germline V and J ends were trimmed by 5 bases and 6 bases, with 17 bases remaining between them. The authors sequenced unsorted PBMC DNA on ten immunoSEQ deep assay plates. Generated by immunoSEQ multiplex PCR, the TCRdb table keeps only in-frame clones and is missing some. The table has a few hundred thousand clones, 79% seen once. Concerning this clone: Its antigen is unknown.

This chain uses TRBV7-2 with TRBJ2-7; D might be TRBD2 (6 bases). Material for sequencing was PBMCs. The receptor was derived from a woman between 40 and 55 years old in good health. Some clones in this sample may be carry-over from other donors' samples. In nucleotides, the CDR3 is TGTGCCAGCAGCCCGGGACTTGCCGTTGGCGAGCAGTACTTC. Protein product: CASSPGLAVGEQYF.